The sequence of this T cell receptor beta chain was determined in a study of human T cells and chemical hapten exposure. At the level of the study: The patient population, which was mostly female, had alopecia areata, totalis or universalis.

The table lists this clonotype with many counts. Its antigen is unidentified. The CDR3 runs 18 residues. Losses at the gene ends were 1 base for V and 7 bases for J; bases not matched to a gene: 13. Looked up from germline, CDR1 is SGHTA and CDR2 is FQGNSA. Regarding time point: patch test 2, 6 weeks after DPC sensitization. Specified treatment: therapeutic diphenylcyclopropenone sensitization with weekly scalp DPC. Every donor had alopecia and was 18 to 70 years old; all were suitable for DPC. General study results and limits: Because all patients had alopecia, their immune responses might differ from healthy ones.

TCRdb re-called the RACE reads with MiXCR, one entry per CDR3 protein. Of tens of thousands of distinct CDR3 sequences in the sample, under 13% were seen once. V usage is TRBV7-2 and J usage is TRBJ2-2; the match to TRBD2 covers 9 bases. Sample: whole blood, taken in connection with sensitization to the hapten diphenylcyclopropenone (DPC). The origin of this receptor is a woman between 45 and 60 years old with alopecia areata. Some clones in this sample may be carry-over from other donors' samples. The CDR3 sequence is CASSLGLADASRRGELFF. The DNA for the CDR3 is TGTGCCAGCAGCTTAGGACTAGCGGATGCTTCAAGGCGCGGGGAGCTGTTTTTT.